This TCR beta chain derives from a study of multiple sclerosis patients with progressive multifocal leukoencephalopathy. Regarding the study as a whole: No common TRBV or TRBJ usage or pairing appeared at PML.

On this clone: Its specificity is not known.

Some clones are missing from TCRdb's copy, which holds only in-frame ones; the method was immunoSEQ multiplex PCR. The sample has more than 25,000 clones; approximately 90% are singletons. Sample time point: before natalizumab initiation. Every listed patient previously received interferon beta; all PML patients were women. Before the first natalizumab infusion, T0 blood samples were taken. Source material: PBMCs. The receptor was derived from a human donor with multiple sclerosis.

This chain's CDR3 is CASSQRGAGGPTDTQYF. CDR3 nucleotide sequence: TGCGCCAGCAGCCAAAGGGGAGCGGGGGGGCCAACAGATACGCAGTATTTT. The chain carries TRBV4-1 and TRBJ2-3, with TRBD2 matching over 10 bases. The V gene end was trimmed by 2 bases and the J gene end by 3 bases; junction bases not matched to a gene: 8. This CDR3 has 17 amino acids. Germline-derived CDR1 and CDR2 are MGHRA and YSYEKL.